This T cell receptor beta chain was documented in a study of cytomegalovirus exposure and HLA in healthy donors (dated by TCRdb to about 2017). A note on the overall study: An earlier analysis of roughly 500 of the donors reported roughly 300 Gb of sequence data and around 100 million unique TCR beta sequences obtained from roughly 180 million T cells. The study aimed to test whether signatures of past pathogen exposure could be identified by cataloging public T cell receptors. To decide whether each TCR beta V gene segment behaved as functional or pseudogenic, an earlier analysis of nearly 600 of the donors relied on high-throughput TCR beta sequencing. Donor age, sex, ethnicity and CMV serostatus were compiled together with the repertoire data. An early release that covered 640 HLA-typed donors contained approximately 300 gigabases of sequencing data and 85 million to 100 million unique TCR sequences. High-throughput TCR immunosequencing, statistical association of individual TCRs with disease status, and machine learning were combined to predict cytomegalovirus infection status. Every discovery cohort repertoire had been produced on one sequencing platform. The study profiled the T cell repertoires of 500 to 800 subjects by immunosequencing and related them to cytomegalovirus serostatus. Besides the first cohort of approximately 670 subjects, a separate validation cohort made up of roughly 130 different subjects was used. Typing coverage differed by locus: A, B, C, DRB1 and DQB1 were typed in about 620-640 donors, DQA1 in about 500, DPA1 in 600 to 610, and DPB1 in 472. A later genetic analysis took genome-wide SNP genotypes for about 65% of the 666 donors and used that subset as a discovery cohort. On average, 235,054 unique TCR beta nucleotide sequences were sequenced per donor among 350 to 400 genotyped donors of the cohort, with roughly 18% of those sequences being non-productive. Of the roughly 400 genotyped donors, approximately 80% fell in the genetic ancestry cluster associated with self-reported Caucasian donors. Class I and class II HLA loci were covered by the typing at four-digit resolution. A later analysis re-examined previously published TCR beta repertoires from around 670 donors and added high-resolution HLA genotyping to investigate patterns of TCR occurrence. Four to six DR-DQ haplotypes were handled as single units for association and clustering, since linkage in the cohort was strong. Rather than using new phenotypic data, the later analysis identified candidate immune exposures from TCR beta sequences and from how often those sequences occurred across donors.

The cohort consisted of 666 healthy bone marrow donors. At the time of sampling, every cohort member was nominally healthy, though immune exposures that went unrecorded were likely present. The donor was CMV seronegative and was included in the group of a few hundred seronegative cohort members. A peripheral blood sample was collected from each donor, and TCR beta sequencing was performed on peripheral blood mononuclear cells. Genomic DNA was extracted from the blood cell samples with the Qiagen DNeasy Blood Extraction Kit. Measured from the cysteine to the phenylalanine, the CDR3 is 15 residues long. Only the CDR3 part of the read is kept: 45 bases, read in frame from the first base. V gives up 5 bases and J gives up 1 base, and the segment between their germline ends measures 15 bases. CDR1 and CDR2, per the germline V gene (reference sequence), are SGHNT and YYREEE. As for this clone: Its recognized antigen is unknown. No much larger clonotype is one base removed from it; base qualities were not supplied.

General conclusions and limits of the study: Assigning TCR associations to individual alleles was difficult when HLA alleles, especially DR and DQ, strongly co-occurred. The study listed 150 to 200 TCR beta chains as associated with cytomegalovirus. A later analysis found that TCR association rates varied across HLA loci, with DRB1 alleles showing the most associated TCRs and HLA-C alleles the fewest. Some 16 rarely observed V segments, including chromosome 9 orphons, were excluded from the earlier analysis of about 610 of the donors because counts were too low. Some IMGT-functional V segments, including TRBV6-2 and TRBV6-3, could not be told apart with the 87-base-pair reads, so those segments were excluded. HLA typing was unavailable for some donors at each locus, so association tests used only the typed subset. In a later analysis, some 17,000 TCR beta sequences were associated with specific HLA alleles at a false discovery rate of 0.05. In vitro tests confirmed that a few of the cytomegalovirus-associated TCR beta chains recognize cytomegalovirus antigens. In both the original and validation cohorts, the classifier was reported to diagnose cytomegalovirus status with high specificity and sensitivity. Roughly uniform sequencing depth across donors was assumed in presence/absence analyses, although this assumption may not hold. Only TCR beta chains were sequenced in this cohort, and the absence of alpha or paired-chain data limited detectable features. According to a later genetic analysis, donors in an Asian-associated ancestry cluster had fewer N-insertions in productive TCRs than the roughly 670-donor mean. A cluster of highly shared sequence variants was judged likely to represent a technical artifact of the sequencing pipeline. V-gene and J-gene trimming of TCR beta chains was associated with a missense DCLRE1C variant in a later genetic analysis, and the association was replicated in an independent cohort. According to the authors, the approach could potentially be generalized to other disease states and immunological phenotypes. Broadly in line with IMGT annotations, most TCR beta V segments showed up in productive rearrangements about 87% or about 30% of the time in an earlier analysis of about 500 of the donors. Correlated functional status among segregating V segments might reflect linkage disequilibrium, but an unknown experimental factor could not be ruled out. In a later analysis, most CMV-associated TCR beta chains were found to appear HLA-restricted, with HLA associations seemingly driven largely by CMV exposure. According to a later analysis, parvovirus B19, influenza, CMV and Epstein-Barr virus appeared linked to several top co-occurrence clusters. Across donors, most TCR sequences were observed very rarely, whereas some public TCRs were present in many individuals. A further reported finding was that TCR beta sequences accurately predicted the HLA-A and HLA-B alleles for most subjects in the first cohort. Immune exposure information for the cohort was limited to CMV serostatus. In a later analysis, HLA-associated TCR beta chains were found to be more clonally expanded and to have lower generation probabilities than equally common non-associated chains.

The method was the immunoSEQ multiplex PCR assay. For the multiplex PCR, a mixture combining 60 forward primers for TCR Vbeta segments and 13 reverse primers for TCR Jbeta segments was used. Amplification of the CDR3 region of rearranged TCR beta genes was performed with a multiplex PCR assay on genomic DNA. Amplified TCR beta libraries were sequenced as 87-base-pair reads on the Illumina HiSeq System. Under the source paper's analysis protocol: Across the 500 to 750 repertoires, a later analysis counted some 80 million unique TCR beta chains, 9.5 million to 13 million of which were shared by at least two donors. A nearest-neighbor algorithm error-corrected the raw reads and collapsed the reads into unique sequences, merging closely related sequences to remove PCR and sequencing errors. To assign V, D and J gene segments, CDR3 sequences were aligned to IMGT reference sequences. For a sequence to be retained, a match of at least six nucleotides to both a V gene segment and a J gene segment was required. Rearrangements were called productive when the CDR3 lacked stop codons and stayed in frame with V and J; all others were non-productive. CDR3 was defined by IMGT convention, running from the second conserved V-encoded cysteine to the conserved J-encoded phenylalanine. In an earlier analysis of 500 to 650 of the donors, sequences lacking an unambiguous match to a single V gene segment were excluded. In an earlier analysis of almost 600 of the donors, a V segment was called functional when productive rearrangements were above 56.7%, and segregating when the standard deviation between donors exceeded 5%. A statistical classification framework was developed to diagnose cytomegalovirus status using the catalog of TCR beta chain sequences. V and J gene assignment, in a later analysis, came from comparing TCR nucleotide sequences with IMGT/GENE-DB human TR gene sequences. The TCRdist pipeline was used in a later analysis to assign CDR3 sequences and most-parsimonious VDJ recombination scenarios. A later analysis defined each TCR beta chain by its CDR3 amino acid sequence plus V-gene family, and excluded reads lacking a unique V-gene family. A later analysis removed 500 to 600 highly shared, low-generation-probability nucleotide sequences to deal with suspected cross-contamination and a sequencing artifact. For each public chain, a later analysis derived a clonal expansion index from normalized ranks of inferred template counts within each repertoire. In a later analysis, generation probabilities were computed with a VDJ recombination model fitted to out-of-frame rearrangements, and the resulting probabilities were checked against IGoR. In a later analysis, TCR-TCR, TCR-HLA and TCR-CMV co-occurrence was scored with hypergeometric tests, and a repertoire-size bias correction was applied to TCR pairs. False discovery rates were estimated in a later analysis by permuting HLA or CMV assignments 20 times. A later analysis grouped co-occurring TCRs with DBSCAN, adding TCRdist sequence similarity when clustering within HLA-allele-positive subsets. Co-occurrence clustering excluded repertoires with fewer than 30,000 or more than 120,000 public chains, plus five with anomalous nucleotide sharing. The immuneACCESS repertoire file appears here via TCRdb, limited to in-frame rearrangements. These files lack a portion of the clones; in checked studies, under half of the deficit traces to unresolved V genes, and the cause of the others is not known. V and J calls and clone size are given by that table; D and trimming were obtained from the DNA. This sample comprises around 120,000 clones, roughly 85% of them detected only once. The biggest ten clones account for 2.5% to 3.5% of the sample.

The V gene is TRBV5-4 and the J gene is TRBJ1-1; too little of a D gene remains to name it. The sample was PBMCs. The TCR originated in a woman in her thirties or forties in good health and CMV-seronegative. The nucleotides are TGTGCCAGCAGGGCGACCGCGGGCAAGAACACTGAAGCTTTCTTT. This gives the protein CASRATAGKNTEAFF.